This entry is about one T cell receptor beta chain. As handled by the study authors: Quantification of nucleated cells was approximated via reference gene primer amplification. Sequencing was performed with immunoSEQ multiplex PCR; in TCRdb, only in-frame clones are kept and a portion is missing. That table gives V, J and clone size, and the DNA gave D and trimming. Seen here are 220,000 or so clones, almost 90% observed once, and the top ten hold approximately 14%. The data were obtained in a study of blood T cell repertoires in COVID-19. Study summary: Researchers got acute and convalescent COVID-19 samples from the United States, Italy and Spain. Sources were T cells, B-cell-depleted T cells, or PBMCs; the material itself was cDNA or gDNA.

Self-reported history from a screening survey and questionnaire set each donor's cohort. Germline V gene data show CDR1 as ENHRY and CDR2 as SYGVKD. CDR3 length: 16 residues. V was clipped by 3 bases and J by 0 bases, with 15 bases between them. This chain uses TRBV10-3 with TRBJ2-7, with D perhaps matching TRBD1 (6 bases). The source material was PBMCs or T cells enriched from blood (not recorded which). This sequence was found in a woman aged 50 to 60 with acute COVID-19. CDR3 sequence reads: CAISEPQGLSSYEQYF. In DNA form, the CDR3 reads TGTGCCATCAGTGAACCACAGGGTTTAAGCTCCTACGAGCAGTACTTC.